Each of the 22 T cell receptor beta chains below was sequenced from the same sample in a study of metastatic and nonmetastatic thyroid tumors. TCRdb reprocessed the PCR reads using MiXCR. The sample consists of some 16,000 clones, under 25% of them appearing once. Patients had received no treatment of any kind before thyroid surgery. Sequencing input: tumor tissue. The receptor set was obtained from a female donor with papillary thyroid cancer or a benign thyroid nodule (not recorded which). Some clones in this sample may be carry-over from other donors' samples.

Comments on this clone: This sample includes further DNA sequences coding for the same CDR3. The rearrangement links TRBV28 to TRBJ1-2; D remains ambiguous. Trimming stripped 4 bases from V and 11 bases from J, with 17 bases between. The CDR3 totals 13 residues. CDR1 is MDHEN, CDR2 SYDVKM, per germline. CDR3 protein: CASSSTGSWGYTF. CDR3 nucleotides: TGTGCCAGCAGTTCGACGGGATCGTGGGGTTACACCTTC.

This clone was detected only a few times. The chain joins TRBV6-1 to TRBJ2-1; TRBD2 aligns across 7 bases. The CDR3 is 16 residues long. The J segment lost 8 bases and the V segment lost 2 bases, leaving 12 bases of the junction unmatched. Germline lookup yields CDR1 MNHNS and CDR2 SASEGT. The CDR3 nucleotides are TGTGCCAGCAGTGAAAGGTGGGCTAGCGGAATACATGAGCAGTTCTTC. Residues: CASSERWASGIHEQFF.

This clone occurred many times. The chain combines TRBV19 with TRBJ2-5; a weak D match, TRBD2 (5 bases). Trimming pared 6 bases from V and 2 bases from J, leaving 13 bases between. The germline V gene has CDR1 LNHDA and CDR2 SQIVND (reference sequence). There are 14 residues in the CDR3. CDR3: CASRTRGSQETQYF. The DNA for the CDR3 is TGTGCCAGTAGAACTAGAGGGAGTCAAGAGACCCAGTACTTC.

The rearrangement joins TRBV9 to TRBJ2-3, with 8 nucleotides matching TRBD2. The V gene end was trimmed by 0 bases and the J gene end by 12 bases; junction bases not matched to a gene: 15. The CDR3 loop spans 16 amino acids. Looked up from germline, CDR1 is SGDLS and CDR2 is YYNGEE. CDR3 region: CASSVVGGDNTGTQYF. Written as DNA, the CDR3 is TGTGCCAGCAGCGTAGTCGGGGGGGATAACACAGGTACACAGTATTTT.

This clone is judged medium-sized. CDR3 DNA sequence: TGTGCCAGCAGCCAAGGAGCGGGGCCACAATACGAGCAGTACTTC. It specifies CASSQGAGPQYEQYF. V and J are TRBV11-2 and TRBJ2-7, with 7 bases aligning to TRBD2. The junction had 11 bases not matched to a gene; V was cut back by 5 bases and J by 4 bases. CDR3 length: 15 amino acids. Germline loops: CDR1 SGHAT, CDR2 FQNNGV.

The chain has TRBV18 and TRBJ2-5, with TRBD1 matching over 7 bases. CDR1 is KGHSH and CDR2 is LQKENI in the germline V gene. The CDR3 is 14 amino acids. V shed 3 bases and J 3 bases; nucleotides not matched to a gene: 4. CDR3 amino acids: CASSPRDREETQYF. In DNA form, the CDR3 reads TGTGCCAGCTCACCCCGGGACAGAGAAGAGACCCAGTACTTC.

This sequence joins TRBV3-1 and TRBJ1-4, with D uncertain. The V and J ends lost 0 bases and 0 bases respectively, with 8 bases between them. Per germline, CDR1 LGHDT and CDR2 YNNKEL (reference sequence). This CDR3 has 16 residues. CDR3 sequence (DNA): TGTGCCAGCAGCCAAGATGGTCCATCAACTAATGAAAAACTGTTTTTT. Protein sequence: CASSQDGPSTNEKLFF.

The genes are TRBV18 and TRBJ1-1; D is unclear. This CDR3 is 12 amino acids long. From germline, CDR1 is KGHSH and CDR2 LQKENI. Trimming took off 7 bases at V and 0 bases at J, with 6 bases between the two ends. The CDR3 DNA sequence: TGTGCCAGCTTACTCGTGAACACTGAAGCTTTCTTT. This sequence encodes CASLLVNTEAFF.

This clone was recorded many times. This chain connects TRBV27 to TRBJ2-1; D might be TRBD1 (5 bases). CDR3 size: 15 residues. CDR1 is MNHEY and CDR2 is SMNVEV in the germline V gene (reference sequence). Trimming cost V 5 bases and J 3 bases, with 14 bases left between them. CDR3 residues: CASSVQADFYNEQFF. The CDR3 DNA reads TGTGCCAGCAGTGTACAGGCAGATTTCTACAATGAGCAGTTCTTC.

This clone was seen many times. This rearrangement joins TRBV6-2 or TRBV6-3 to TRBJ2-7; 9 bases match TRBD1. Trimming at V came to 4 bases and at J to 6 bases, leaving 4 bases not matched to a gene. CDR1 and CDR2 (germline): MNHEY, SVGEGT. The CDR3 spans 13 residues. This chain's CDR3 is CASSFGTGSEQYF. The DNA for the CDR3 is TGTGCCAGCAGTTTTGGGACAGGGTCCGAGCAGTACTTC.

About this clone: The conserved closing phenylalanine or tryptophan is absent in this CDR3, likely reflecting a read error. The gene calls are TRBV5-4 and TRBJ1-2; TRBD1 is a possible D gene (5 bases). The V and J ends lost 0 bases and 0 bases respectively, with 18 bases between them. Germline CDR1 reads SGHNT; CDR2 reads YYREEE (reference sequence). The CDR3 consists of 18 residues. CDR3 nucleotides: TGTGCCAGCAGCTTGGTATCGGGACTCGTGGGGGCTAACTATGGCTACACCCTC. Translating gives CASSLVSGLVGANYGYTL.

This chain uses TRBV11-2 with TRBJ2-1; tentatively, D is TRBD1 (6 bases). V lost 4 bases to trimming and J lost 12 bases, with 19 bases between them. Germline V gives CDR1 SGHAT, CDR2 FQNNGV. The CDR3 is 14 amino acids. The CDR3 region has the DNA TGTGCCAGCAGCTCGCGGGCGGGCGGACAGTTGCAGTTCTTC. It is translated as CASSSRAGGQLQFF. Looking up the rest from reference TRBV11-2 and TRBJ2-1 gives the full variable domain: EAGVAQSPRYKIIEKRQSVAFWCNPISGHATLYWYQQILGQGPKLLIQFQNNGVVDDSQLPKDRFSAERLKGVDSTLKIQPAKLEDSAVYLCASSSRAGGQLQFFGPGTRLTVL.

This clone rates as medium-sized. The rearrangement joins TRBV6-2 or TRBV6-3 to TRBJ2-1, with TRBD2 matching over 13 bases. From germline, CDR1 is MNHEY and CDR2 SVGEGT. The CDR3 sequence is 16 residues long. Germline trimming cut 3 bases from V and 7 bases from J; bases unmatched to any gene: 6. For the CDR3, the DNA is TGTGCCAGCAGTTATGGACTAGCGGGAGTAAGTAATGAGCAGTTCTTC. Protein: CASSYGLAGVSNEQFF.

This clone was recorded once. CDR3 loop: CASSLVSQATYEQYF. The CDR3 nucleotides read TGTGCCAGCAGCTTAGTATCACAGGCGACATACGAGCAGTACTTC. This rearrangement joins TRBV11-2 to TRBJ2-7; D is possibly TRBD1 (5 bases). Trimming took 1 base from V and 4 from J, leaving 14 bases between them. This CDR3 has 15 residues. Germline CDR1 is SGHAT and CDR2 is FQNNGV.

The CDR3 protein is CASSLGLAGMDEQFF. The CDR3 DNA sequence: TGTGCCAGCAGCTTAGGACTAGCGGGTATGGATGAGCAGTTCTTC. V and J are TRBV11-2 and TRBJ2-1; 10 bases are a match to TRBD2. V was clipped by 1 base and J by 8 bases; unmatched bases: 5. This CDR3 is built from 15 residues. The germline V gene encodes CDR1 SGHAT and CDR2 FQNNGV.

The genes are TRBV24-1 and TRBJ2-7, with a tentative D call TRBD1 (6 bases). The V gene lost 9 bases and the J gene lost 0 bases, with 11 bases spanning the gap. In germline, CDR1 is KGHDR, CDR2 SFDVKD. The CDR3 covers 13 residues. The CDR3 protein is CATSKGVSYEQYF. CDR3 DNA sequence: TGTGCCACCTCCAAGGGGGTCTCCTACGAGCAGTACTTC.

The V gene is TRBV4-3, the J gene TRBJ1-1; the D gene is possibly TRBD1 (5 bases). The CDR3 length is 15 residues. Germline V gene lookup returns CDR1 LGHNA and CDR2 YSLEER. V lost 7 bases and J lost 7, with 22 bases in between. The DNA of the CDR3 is TGCGCCAGCAACCTGCTCCTTGGGGCTTCCAATGAAGCTTTCTTT. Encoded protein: CASNLLLGASNEAFF.

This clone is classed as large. This chain's CDR3 is CASSGKSGRSDEQYF. Here the CDR3 DNA reads TGTGCCAGCAGCGGAAAGAGCGGGAGGTCTGACGAGCAGTACTTC. The chain employs TRBV9 and TRBJ2-7; 9 nucleotides match TRBD2. Per the germline V gene, CDR1 is SGDLS and CDR2 is YYNGEE. This CDR3 contains 15 residues. J was trimmed by 5 bases and V by 3 bases; bases with no gene match: 9.

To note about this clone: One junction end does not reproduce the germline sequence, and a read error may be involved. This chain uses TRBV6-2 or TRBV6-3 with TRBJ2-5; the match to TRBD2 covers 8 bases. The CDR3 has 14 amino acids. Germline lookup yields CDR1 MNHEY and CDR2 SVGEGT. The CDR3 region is CATSSGGGKETQYF. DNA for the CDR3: TGTGCCACCAGTTCGGGAGGGGGAAAAGAGACCCAGTACTTC.

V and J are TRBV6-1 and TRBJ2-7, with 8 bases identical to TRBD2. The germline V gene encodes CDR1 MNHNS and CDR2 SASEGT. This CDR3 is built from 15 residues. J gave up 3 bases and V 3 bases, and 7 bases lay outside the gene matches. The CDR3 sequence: CASSEPGLGFYEQYF. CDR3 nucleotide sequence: TGTGCCAGCAGTGAGCCGGGACTAGGTTTCTACGAGCAGTACTTC.

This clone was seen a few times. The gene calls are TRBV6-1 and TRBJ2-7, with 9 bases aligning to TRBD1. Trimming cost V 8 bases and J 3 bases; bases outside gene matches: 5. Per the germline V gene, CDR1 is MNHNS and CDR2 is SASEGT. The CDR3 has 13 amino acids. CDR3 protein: CASGDRAYYEQYF. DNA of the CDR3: TGTGCCAGCGGGGACAGGGCCTACTACGAGCAGTACTTC.

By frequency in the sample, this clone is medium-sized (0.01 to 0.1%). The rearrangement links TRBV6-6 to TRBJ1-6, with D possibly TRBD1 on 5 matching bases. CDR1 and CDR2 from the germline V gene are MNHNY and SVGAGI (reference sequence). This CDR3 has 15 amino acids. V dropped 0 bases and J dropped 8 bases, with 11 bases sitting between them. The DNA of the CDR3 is TGTGCCAGCAGTTACTCTACGGGGGAGCATTCACCCCTCCACTTT. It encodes CASSYSTGEHSPLHF.